A single sample gave rise to the 23 T cell receptor beta chains below, sequenced in a study of T-cell reconstitution after alpha-beta-depleted transplantation in children. Researchers prepared the TCRbeta library using unique molecular identifiers, the study reports. TCRdb analysed the PCR reads with MiXCR anew, one entry per CDR3 protein. This table has 250,000 to 300,000 distinct CDR3 sequences, 9.9% appearing once. The specimen comprised PBMCs from the stem cell graft donor, sampled from the stem cell graft. The receptors derive from a human donor who donated a stem cell graft to a child with SCID.

This clonotype has ten or more counts. The chain is built from TRBV12-3 or TRBV12-4 and TRBJ1-2, with unresolved D. Trimming removed 11 bases at V and 7 bases at J, with 8 bases between. This CDR3 has 9 amino acids. The CDR3 sequence is CAVRLGYTF. The DNA of the CDR3 is TGTGCCGTGAGGCTTGGCTACACCTTC.

This clonotype showed up many times. The gene calls are TRBV9 and TRBJ2-1; tentative D call: TRBD1 (6 bases). Trimming shortened V by 7 bases and J by 8 bases, and 19 bases separated the two germline ends. This CDR3 comprises 14 residues. Germline CDR1 and CDR2: SGDLS and YYNGEE. CDR3 loop: CASDGAGDSDEQFF. The DNA for the CDR3 is TGTGCCAGCGATGGGGCAGGGGATTCCGATGAGCAGTTCTTC.

This clonotype was detected only a few times. V gene TRBV7-6 combines with J gene TRBJ2-6, with a tentative D call TRBD1 (5 bases). Trimming took 5 bases from V and 2 from J, leaving 10 bases between them. Germline values: CDR1 SGHVS, CDR2 FNYEAQ. The length of the CDR3 is 15 residues. CDR3 sequence reads: CASSVQGAGANVLTF. The CDR3 nucleotides read TGTGCCAGCAGCGTGCAGGGTGCTGGGGCCAACGTCCTGACTTTC. The whole variable domain, filled in from reference TRBV7-6 and TRBJ2-6, reads GAGVSQSPRYKVTKRGQDVALRCDPISGHVSLYWYRQALGQGPEFLTYFNYEAQQDKSGLPNDRFSAERPEGSISTLTIQRTEQRDSAMYRCASSVQGAGANVLTFGAGSRLTVL.

Notes on this clonotype: A read error may be the cause here, since a much bigger clone is one base away. The V and J genes are TRBV9 and TRBJ2-7, with D perhaps matching TRBD1 (6 bases). Germline assignment: CDR1 SGDLS and CDR2 YYNGEE. The ends were cut back, 3 bases at V and 0 bases at J, with 13 bases in the middle. The CDR3 consists of 15 residues. The CDR3 nucleotides read TGTGCCAGCAGCGCCTGGACAGAAGTCTCCTACGAGCAGTACTTC. Translating gives CASSAWTEVSYEQYF.

This chain connects TRBV20-1 to TRBJ2-1; 9 bases map to TRBD1. The junction had 12 bases not matched to a gene; V was cut back by 6 bases and J by 6 bases. CDR3 length: 15 residues. Per germline, CDR1 DFQATT and CDR2 SNEGSKA (reference sequence). The CDR3 region is CSALGQGMGVNEQFF. CDR3 DNA: TGCAGTGCCCTTGGACAGGGGATGGGGGTCAATGAGCAGTTCTTC.

This clonotype appeared many times. V and J are TRBV6-1 and TRBJ1-1; D is ambiguous. Germline V gene sequence: CDR1 MNHNS, CDR2 SASEGT. The length of the CDR3 is 14 residues. V was clipped by 6 bases and J by 3 bases, with 14 bases between them. The CDR3 bases are TGTGCCAGCAGCCCAACTCGGCGCCACACTGAAGCTTTCTTT. Encoded protein: CASSPTRRHTEAFF.

This clonotype was counted between two and nine times. The chain couples TRBV5-1 to TRBJ1-5; a possible D gene is TRBD1 (6 bases). From germline, CDR1 is SGHRS and CDR2 YFSETQ. Trimming removed 4 bases from V and 6 bases from J, with 14 bases in between. The CDR3 is 14 amino acids. This chain's CDR3 is CASSPLTGGQPQHF. The CDR3 nucleotides read TGCGCCAGCAGCCCATTGACAGGAGGTCAGCCCCAGCATTTT. The variable domain in full, completed from reference TRBV5-1 and TRBJ1-5, reads KAGVTQTPRYLIKTRGQQVTLSCSPISGHRSVSWYQQTPGQGLQFLFEYFSETQRNKGNFPGRFSGRQFSNSRSEMNVSTLELGDSALYLCASSPLTGGQPQHFGDGTRLSIL.

This clonotype turned up a few times. The rearrangement links TRBV9 to TRBJ2-7; the match to TRBD1 covers 7 bases. The CDR3 sequence is 14 residues long. Per the germline V gene, CDR1 is SGDLS and CDR2 is YYNGEE. V was pared by 0 bases and J by 5 bases, with 5 bases of the junction left unmatched. The CDR3 spells CASSVGQGIHEQYF. The CDR3 coding sequence is TGTGCCAGCAGCGTAGGACAGGGAATCCACGAGCAGTACTTC.

The chain links TRBV7-6 to TRBJ2-7, with D perhaps TRBD2 (5 bases). Per germline, CDR1 SGHVS and CDR2 FNYEAQ. The CDR3 sequence is 14 residues long. V shed 0 bases and J shed 5 bases, with 11 bases lying between them. The CDR3 nucleotides read TGTGCCAGCAGCTTAGCAGGGAGTTTTGACGAGCAGTACTTC. Its translation is CASSLAGSFDEQYF.

The rearrangement uses TRBV7-6 and TRBJ1-4, with D perhaps TRBD1 (5 bases). CDR1 is SGHVS, CDR2 FNYEAQ, per germline. Trimming took 1 base from V and 10 from J, leaving 22 bases between them. The CDR3 extends over 17 amino acids. As DNA, the CDR3 is TGTGCCAGCAGCTTAGAGAATGCTTTTGGGACGGATGGAAAACTGTTTTTT. Its translation is CASSLENAFGTDGKLFF.

This chain connects TRBV3-1 to TRBJ1-1, with D hard to call. Trimming took off 0 bases at V and 5 bases at J, with 10 bases between the two ends. In germline, CDR1 is LGHDT, CDR2 YNNKEL (reference sequence). This CDR3 comprises 14 residues. The CDR3 nucleotides read TGTGCCAGCAGCCAAGATTGGGAGGCAACTGAAGCTTTCTTT. It yields the protein CASSQDWEATEAFF. Using reference TRBV3-1 and TRBJ1-1 for the parts outside the CDR3, the full variable domain is DTAVSQTPKYLVTQMGNDKSIKCEQNLGHDTMYWYKQDSKKFLKIMFSYNNKELIINETVPNRFSPKSPDKAHLNLHINSLELGDSAVYFCASSQDWEATEAFFGQGTRLTVV.

Many counts were recorded for this clonotype. The chain joins TRBV20-1 to TRBJ2-1, with D perhaps matching TRBD2 (6 bases). CDR1 is DFQATT and CDR2 is SNEGSKA in the germline V gene (reference sequence). This CDR3 contains 14 residues. V was shortened by 2 bases and J by 5 bases, with 13 bases between the two germline ends. This CDR3 is CSARNPASDNEQFF. The CDR3 bases are TGCAGTGCTAGAAATCCCGCTAGCGACAATGAGCAGTTCTTC.

This clonotype turned up a few times. The rearrangement uses TRBV5-1 and TRBJ1-2, with 9 nucleotides matching TRBD1. The germline CDR1 and CDR2 sequences are SGHRS and YFSETQ. Trimming took 4 bases from V and 0 from J; bases not matched to a gene: 7. CDR3 length: 16 amino acids. CDR3 bases: TGCGCCAGCAGCAAGGGACAGGGACCACCTAACTATGGCTACACCTTC. It encodes CASSKGQGPPNYGYTF.

In its sample, this clonotype was seen a few times. V usage is TRBV5-6 and J usage is TRBJ1-6, with 7 bases aligning to TRBD1. J lost 8 bases, V lost 4 bases, and 6 bases had no gene match. The CDR3 is 14 amino acids. CDR1 and CDR2 (germline): SGHDT, YYEEEE. This chain's CDR3 is CASSLGQSHSPLHF. CDR3 DNA sequence: TGTGCCAGCAGCCTGGGACAGTCACATTCACCCCTCCACTTT.

This clonotype was seen ten or more times. This chain connects TRBV11-2 to TRBJ1-6; D is undetermined. Germline lookup yields CDR1 SGHAT and CDR2 FQNNGV. The CDR3 length is 13 residues. V was shortened by 3 bases and J by 6 bases, with 6 bases between the two germline ends. CDR3 sequence (DNA): TGTGCCAGCAGCTTGGGTTCTAATTCACCCCTCCACTTT. This encodes CASSLGSNSPLHF.

V is TRBV20-1 and J is TRBJ1-1, with TRBD1 identical over 7 bases. The CDR3 loop spans 14 amino acids. Germline lookup yields CDR1 DFQATT and CDR2 SNEGSKA (reference sequence). This CDR3 is CSPRQGSVNTEAFF. The CDR3 DNA is TGCAGCCCCCGACAGGGATCGGTGAACACTGAAGCTTTCTTT.

The V call is TRBV7-3, the J call TRBJ2-7; D possibly corresponds to TRBD1 (6 bases). There are 13 residues in the CDR3. V was trimmed by 2 bases and J by 5 bases, leaving 10 bases between them. The germline gives CDR1 SGHTA, CDR2 FQGTGA. The CDR3 bases are TGTGCCAGCAGCTTATGGAAGGGGGACGAGCAGTACTTC. This gives the protein CASSLWKGDEQYF.

This chain links TRBV12-5 with TRBJ1-4, with unresolved D. CDR3 length: 15 residues. Germline V gene sequence: CDR1 LGHNT, CDR2 FRNRAP. V gave up 0 bases and J gave up 5 bases, with 10 bases separating them. CDR3 sequence reads: CASGLVPRANEKLFF. CDR3 coding DNA: TGTGCTAGTGGTTTGGTACCAAGAGCGAATGAAAAACTGTTTTTT.

The rearrangement links TRBV27 to TRBJ2-7, with D tentatively TRBD1 (7 bases). CDR1 is MNHEY, CDR2 SMNVEV, per germline (reference sequence). This CDR3 contains 15 residues. The ends were cut back, 7 bases at V and 6 bases at J, with 22 bases in the middle. Here the CDR3 reads CASNIIAGGSGEQYF. CDR3 DNA: TGTGCCAGCAACATTATTGCAGGGGGGTCCGGCGAGCAGTACTTC.

The chain employs TRBV20-1 and TRBJ2-1; TRBD2 matches at 12 bases. The CDR3 runs to 18 residues. With V trimmed by 0 bases and J by 3 bases, 9 bases remained unmatched. Germline V CDR1 and CDR2: DFQATT, SNEGSKA (reference sequence). For the CDR3, the DNA is TGCAGTGCTAGAGACCCACTAGCGGGGGGCGATAACTACAATGAGCAGTTCTTC. Amino acid sequence: CSARDPLAGGDNYNEQFF.

To note about this clonotype: This could be a read error, since a much larger clone is one nucleotide away. The chain uses TRBV18 and TRBJ2-2; possible D gene TRBD1, 5 bases. The CDR3 has 14 amino acids. Germline-derived CDR1 and CDR2 are KGHSH and LQKENI. CDR3 bases: TGTGCCAGCTCCGTTTACCCGGACACCTGGGAGCTGTTTTTT. Translating it yields CASSVYPDTWELFF.

The rearrangement joins TRBV4-2 to TRBJ2-3; 12 bases fit TRBD2. Germline CDR1 LGHNA, CDR2 YNFKEQ. After removal of 0 bases from V and 4 bases from J, the junction contained 5 bases not matched to a gene. This CDR3 spans 17 amino acids. The CDR3 loop reads CASSQEGSSGGADTQYF. CDR3 nucleotides: TGTGCCAGCAGCCAAGAGGGCTCTAGCGGGGGGGCAGATACGCAGTATTTT.

This clonotype was seen a handful of times. This sequence joins TRBV6-2 or TRBV6-3 and TRBJ2-5; TRBD2 aligns across 8 bases. The germline V gene encodes CDR1 MNHEY and CDR2 SVGEGT. Losses at the gene ends were 2 bases for V and 2 bases for J; bases not matched to a gene: 16. There are 19 residues in the CDR3. The CDR3 coding sequence is TGTGCCAGCAGTTACCCCCAACGGCGACTAGCGCGTGAGCAAGAGACCCAGTACTTC. Encoded protein: CASSYPQRRLAREQETQYF.